This TCR beta chain originates from a study of Ad26.COV2.S vaccination and SARS-CoV-2 variants. Overall study context: Ad26.COV2.S, an intramuscular injection, was given once or twice 56 days apart. General study points: Similar non-spike TCR breadth was seen in vaccine and placebo recipients.

The data were produced by immunoSEQ multiplex PCR, yet TCRdb's version contains in-frame clones alone and is incomplete. The sample consists of 400,000 to 450,000 clones, about 90% of them appearing once. This clone was seen a single time. The antigen is not known. Treatment of the sample: 19 received Ad26.COV2.S at low or high dose, single or two shots; 5 received placebo; per-sample allocation not given. Material that was analyzed had been drawn on day 63 after the first vaccine or placebo injection. V gave up 0 bases and J gave up 1 base; unmatched junction bases: 9. Germline loops: CDR1 LNHNV, CDR2 YYDKDF (reference sequence). The CDR3 runs 17 residues.

The chain couples TRBV15 to TRBJ2-7; TRBD2 matches at 7 bases. The material was peripheral blood, obtained in a trial of Ad26.COV2.S vaccine versus placebo. The source of this sequence is a person aged 18 to 65 who received the Ad26.COV2.S COVID-19 vaccine or a placebo. CDR3 region: CATSRDRGGPPSYEQYF. The CDR3 coding sequence is TGTGCCACCAGCAGAGATCGCGGGGGACCTCCTTCCTACGAGCAGTACTTC.